A selection of T cell receptor beta chains follows, all from one sample in a study of T cells in narcolepsy. TCRdb's copy holds only in-frame clones and misses some; the assay was immunoSEQ multiplex PCR. The sample contains under 40,000 clones, around 79% of which appear only once. Sequencing input: CD45RA- memory CD4+ T cells from PBMCs. Every receptor here comes from a human donor with narcolepsy. Each CDR3 is given with its conserved first and last residue. D genes are given only for firm matches.

v_call	d_call	j_call	cdr3_aa
TRBV4-2	-	TRBJ1-5	CASSRDNSNQPQHF
TRBV18	-	TRBJ1-3	CASSSRGASGNTIYF
TRBV10-3	-	TRBJ1-5	CAISPEGLNQPQHF
TRBV5-6	TRBD1	TRBJ2-2	CASSTYRTGLAGELFF
TRBV28	-	TRBJ1-2	CASRRPGVDYGYTF
TRBV19	-	TRBJ2-4	CASSMRRPDKNIQYF
TRBV28	TRBD1	TRBJ1-2	CASSARQGRGPNYGYTF
TRBV6-5	TRBD2	TRBJ2-7	CASRGLTLSYEQYF
TRBV18	-	TRBJ1-1	CASSPQGSMNTEAFF
TRBV5-8	TRBD2	TRBJ2-7	CASSLEREVYEQYF
TRBV19	-	TRBJ1-2	CASRDRANYGYTF
TRBV29-1	-	TRBJ2-2	CSVDEGNTGELFF
TRBV2	TRBD1	TRBJ1-3	CASSDGTGNSGNTIYF
TRBV19	-	TRBJ2-3	CASNGAGQTRVLGILADTQYF
TRBV6-4	-	TRBJ2-2	CASTPAPGTGELFF
TRBV4-2	-	TRBJ2-7	CASSQGGGLGYEQYF
TRBV9	TRBD2	TRBJ2-5	CASSGLAGYQETQYF
TRBV7-3	-	TRBJ1-5	CASSLTGREPQHF
TRBV4-3	-	TRBJ2-5	CASSQGAGLKETQYF
TRBV7-3	-	TRBJ1-2	CASSLGPNYGYTF
TRBV5-1	TRBD2	TRBJ2-7	CASSQGLAGEEQYF
TRBV28	TRBD1	TRBJ1-2	CASSIYRGLDYGYTF
TRBV18	-	TRBJ2-4	CASSPRPGLNELAKNIQYF
TRBV19	-	TRBJ1-2	CASSIKGRSHGYTF
TRBV9	-	TRBJ2-1	CASSGRATNEQFF
TRBV6-5	-	TRBJ2-1	CASRHGDEQFF
TRBV5-1	TRBD2	-	CASSPTLAGGPGEQYF
TRBV5-1	TRBD2	TRBJ2-5	CASSLGASGSRETQYF
TRBV30	TRBD2	TRBJ2-7	CAWLTPSGRGYF
TRBV28	-	TRBJ2-2	CASSFRSYNTGELFF
TRBV19	-	TRBJ2-7	CASSMGKREQYF
TRBV7-7	-	TRBJ2-1	CASSLLRGGIDSEQFF
TRBV5-1	-	TRBJ2-1	CASSLVLGNEQFF
TRBV9	TRBD1	TRBJ2-3	CASSTRQGRTDTQYF
TRBV6-6	TRBD1	TRBJ2-2	CASLPPGQVTGELFF
TRBV6-5	TRBD2	TRBJ2-7	CASRKGPSGSNEQYF
TRBV6-1	TRBD2	TRBJ2-5	CTSSEGLAGVAQYF